Given below is one T cell receptor beta chain in context. What it binds is unknown. Both 60 Vbeta primers and 13 Jbeta primers went into the PCR. Data came from immunoSEQ multiplex PCR; TCRdb stores just in-frame clones and leaves some out. The repertoire holds around 120,000 clones, with about 80% as singletons. The data stem from a study of cytomegalovirus exposure and HLA in healthy donors. Study-wide background: As an earlier analysis found, some 180 million T cells yielded around 110 million unique TCR beta sequences.

The study's findings and limits: About 87% or about 30% of the time was how often most TCR beta V segments were productive, according to an earlier analysis. Testing in vitro showed three CMV-associated chains specific for CMV antigens.

This CDR3 contains 14 residues. V was trimmed by 1 base and J by 1 base, leaving 5 bases between them. Looked up from germline, CDR1 is MGHRA and CDR2 is YSYEKL. Sequencing input: PBMCs. This clonotype was obtained from a man between 50 and 59 years old in good health and CMV-seropositive. The V call is TRBV4-1, the J call TRBJ1-5; D is uncertain. The CDR3 DNA is TGCGCCAGCAGCCAAGTTAAAAGCAATCAGCCCCAGCATTTT. Protein sequence: CASSQVKSNQPQHF.